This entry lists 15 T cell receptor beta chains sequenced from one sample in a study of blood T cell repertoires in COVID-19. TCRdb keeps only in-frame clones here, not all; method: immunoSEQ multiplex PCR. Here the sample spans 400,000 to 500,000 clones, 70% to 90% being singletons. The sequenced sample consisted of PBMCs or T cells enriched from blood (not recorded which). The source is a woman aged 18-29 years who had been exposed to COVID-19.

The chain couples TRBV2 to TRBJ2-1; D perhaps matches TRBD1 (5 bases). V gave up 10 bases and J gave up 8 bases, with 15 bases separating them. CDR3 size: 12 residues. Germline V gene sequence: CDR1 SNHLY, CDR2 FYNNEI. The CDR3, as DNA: TGTGCCAAGCAAGGACATAGCCATGAGCAGTTCTTC. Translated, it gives CAKQGHSHEQFF.

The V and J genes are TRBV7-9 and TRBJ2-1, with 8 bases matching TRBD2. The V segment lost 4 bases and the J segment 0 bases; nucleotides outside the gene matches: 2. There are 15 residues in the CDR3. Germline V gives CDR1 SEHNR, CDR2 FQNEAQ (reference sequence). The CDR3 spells CASSSGTSSYNEQFF. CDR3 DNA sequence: TGTGCCAGCAGCTCCGGGACTAGCTCCTACAATGAGCAGTTCTTC.

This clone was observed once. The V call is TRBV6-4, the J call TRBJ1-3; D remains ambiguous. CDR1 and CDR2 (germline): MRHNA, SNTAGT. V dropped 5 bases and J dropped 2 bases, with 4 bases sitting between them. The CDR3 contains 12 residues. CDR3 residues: CASSRPGNTIYF. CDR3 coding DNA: TGTGCCAGCAGTCGTCCTGGAAACACCATATATTTT.

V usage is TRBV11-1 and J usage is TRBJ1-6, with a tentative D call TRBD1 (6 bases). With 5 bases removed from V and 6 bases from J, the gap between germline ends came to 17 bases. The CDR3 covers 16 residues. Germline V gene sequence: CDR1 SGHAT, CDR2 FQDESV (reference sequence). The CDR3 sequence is CASSPDRTQTNSPLHF. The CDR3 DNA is TGTGCCAGCAGCCCAGACAGGACACAGACTAATTCACCCCTCCACTTT.

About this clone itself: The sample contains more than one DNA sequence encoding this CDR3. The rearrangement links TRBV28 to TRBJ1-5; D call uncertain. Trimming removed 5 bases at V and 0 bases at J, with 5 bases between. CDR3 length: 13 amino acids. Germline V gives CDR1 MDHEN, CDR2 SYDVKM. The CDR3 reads CASSRDSNQPQHF. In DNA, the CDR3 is TGTGCCAGCAGTCGGGATAGCAATCAGCCCCAGCATTTT.

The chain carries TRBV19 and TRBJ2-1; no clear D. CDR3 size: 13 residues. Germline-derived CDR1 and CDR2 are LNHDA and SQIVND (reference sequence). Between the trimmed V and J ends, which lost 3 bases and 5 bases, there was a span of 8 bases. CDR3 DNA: TGTGCCAGTAGTATCATCCCTAACAATGAGCAGTTCTTC. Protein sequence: CASSIIPNNEQFF. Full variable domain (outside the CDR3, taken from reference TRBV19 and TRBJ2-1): DGGITQSPKYLFRKEGQNVTLSCEQNLNHDAMYWYRQDPGQGLRLIYYSQIVNDFQKGDIAEGYSVSREKKESFPLTVTSAQKNPTAFYLCASSIIPNNEQFFGPGTRLTVL.

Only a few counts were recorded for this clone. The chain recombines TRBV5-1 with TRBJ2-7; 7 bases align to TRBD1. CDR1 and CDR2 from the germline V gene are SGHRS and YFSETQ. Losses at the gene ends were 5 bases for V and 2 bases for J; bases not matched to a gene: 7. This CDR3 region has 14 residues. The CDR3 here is CASSADRDPYEQYF. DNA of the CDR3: TGCGCCAGCAGTGCTGACAGGGACCCCTACGAGCAGTACTTC.

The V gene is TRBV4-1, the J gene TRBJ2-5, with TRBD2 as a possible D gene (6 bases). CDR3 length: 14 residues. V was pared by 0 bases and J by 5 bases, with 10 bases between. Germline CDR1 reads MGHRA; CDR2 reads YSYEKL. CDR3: CASSQEEGRETQYF. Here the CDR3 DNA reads TGCGCCAGCAGCCAAGAAGAGGGGAGGGAGACCCAGTACTTC.

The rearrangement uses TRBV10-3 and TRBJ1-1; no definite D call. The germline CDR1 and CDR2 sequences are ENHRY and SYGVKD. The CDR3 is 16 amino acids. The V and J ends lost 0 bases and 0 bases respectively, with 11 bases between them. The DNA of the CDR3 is TGTGCCATCAGTGAGTCACGGAATCGGGTGAACACTGAAGCTTTCTTT. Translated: CAISESRNRVNTEAFF.

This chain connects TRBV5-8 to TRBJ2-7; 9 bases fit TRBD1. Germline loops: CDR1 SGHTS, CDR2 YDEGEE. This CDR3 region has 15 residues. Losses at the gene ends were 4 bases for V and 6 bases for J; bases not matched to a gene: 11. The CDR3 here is CASSAPGQGLVEQYF. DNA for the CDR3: TGTGCCAGCAGCGCCCCGGGACAGGGCCTGGTCGAGCAGTACTTC.

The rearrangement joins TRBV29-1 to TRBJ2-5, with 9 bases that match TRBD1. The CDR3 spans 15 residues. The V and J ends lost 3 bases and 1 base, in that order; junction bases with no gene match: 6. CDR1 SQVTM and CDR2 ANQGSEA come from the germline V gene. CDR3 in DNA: TGCAGCGTTGACGGGACAGGGTATCCCCAAGAGACCCAGTACTTC. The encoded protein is CSVDGTGYPQETQYF.

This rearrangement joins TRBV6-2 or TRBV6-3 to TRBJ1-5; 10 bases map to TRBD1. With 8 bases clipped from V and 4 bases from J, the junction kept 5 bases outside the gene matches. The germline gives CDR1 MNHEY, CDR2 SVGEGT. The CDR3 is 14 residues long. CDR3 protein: CASRRDRGNQPQHF. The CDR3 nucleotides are TGTGCCAGCCGCCGGGACAGGGGAAATCAGCCCCAGCATTTT.

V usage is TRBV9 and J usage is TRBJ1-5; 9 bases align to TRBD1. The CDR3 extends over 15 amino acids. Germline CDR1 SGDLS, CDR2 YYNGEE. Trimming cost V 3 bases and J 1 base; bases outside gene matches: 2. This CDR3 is CASSGTGDSNQPQHF. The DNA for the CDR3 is TGTGCCAGCAGCGGGACAGGGGACAGCAATCAGCCCCAGCATTTT.

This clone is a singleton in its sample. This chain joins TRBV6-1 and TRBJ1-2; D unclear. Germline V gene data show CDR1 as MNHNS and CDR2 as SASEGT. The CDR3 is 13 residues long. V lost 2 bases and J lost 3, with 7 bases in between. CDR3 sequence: CASSETGDYGYTF. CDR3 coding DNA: TGTGCCAGCAGTGAAACCGGAGACTATGGCTACACCTTC.

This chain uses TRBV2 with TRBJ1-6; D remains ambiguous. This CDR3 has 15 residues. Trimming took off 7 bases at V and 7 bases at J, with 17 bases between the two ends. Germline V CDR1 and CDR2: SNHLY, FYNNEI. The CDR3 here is CASTPNRVQNSPLHF. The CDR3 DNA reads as TGTGCCAGCACCCCGAACCGGGTCCAAAATTCACCCCTCCACTTT.